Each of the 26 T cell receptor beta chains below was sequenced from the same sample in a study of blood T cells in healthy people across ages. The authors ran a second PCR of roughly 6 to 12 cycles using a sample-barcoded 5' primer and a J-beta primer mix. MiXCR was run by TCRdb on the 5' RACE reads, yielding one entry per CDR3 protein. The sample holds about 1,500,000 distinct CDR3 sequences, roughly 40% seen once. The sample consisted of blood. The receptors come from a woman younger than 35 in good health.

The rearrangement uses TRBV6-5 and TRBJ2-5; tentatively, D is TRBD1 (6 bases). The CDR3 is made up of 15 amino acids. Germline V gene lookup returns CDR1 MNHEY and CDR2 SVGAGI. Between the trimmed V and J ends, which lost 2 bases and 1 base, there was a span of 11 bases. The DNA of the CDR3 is TGTGCCAGCAGTTACCATCACAGGGTCCAAGAGACCCAGTACTTC. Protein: CASSYHHRVQETQYF.

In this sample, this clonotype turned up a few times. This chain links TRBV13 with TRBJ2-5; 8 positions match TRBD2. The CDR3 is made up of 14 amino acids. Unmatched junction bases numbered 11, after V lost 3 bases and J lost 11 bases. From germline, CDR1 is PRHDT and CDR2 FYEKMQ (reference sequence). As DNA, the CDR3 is TGTGCCAGCAGCTTCTCATCCTCAGCGGGGGAGCAGTACTTC. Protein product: CASSFSSSAGEQYF.

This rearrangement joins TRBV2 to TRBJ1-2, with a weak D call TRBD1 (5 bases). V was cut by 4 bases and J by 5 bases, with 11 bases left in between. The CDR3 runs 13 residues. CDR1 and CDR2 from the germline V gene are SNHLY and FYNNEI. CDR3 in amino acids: CASSVGAGYGYTF. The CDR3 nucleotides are TGTGCCAGCAGTGTCGGGGCAGGGTATGGCTACACCTTC. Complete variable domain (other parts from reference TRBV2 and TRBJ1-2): EPEVTQTPSHQVTQMGQEVILRCVPISNHLYFYWYRQILGQKVEFLVSFYNNEISEKSEIFDDQFSVERPDGSNFTLKIRSTKLEDSAMYFCASSVGAGYGYTFGSGTRLTVV.

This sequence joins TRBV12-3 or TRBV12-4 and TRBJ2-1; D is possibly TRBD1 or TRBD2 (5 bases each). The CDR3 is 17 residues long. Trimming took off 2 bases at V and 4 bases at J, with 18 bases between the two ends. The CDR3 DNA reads TGTGCCAGCAGTTTACCGGGACCTCAATCTCCATACAATGAGCAGTTCTTC. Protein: CASSLPGPQSPYNEQFF.

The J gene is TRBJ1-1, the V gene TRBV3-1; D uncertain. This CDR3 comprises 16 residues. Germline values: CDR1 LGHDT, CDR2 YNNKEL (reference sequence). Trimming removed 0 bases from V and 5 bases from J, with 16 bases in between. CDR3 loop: CASSQDHERAKTEAFF. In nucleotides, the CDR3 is TGTGCCAGCAGCCAAGATCATGAGAGGGCGAAAACTGAAGCTTTCTTT.

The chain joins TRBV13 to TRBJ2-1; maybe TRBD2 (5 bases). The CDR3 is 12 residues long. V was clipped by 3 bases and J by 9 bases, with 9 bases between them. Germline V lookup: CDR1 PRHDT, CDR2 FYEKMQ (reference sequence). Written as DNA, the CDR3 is TGTGCCAGCAGCTTCCCCAGCGGTGAGCAGTTCTTC. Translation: CASSFPSGEQFF.

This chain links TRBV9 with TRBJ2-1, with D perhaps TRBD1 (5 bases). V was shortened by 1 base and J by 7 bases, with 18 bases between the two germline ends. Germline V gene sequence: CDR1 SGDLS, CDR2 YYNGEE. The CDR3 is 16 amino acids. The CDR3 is CASSVRVQEFWNEQFF. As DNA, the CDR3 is TGTGCCAGCAGCGTAAGAGTACAGGAATTTTGGAATGAGCAGTTCTTC.

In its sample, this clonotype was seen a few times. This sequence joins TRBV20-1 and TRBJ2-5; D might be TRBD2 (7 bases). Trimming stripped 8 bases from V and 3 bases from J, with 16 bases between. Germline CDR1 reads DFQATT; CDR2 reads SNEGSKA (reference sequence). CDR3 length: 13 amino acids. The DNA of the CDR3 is TGCAGTTCCGCTGGGGGGGCCAAAGAGACCCAGTACTTC. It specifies CSSAGGAKETQYF.

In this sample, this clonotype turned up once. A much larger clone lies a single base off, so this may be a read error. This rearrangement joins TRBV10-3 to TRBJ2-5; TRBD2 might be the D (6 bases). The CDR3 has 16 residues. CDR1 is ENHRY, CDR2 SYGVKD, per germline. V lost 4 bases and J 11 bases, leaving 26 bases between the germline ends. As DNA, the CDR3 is TGTGCCATCAGTGTAATGAGGACCCTCGGGGGTAGTGAGCAGTACTTC. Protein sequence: CAISVMRTLGGSEQYF.

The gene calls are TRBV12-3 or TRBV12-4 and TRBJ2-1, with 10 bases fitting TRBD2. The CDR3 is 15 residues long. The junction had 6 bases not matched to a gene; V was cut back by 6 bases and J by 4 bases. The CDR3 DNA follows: TGTGCCAGCAGATTGGGGACTAGCGAGTACAATGAGCAGTTCTTC. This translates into CASRLGTSEYNEQFF.

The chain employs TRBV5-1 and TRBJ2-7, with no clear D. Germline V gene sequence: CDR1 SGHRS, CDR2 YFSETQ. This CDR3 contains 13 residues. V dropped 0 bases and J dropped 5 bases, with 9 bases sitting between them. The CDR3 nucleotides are TGCGCCAGCAGCTTGGGCCCCCAGAACGAGCAGTACTTC. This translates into CASSLGPQNEQYF. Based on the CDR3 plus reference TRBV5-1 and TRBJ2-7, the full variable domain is KAGVTQTPRYLIKTRGQQVTLSCSPISGHRSVSWYQQTPGQGLQFLFEYFSETQRNKGNFPGRFSGRQFSNSRSEMNVSTLELGDSALYLCASSLGPQNEQYFGPGTRLTVT.

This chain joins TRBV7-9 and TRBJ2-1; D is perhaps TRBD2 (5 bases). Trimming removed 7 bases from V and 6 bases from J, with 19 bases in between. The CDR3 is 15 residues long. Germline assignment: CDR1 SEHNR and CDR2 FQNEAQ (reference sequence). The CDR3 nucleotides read TGTGCCAGCACCACCGGGAAAGAAGGGTTCAATGAGCAGTTCTTC. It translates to CASTTGKEGFNEQFF.

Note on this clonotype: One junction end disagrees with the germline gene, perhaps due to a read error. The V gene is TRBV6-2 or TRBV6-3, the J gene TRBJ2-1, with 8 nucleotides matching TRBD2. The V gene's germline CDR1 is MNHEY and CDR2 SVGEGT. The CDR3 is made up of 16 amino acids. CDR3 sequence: CASRPSPSGRPDEPFF. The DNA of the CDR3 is TGTGCCAGCAGACCCTCCCCCAGCGGGAGACCGGATGAGCCGTTCTTC.

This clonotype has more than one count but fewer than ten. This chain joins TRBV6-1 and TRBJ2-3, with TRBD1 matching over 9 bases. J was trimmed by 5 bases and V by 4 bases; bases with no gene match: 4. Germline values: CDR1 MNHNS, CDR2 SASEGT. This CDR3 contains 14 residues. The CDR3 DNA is TGTGCCAGCAGTGCACCGACAGGGGGAGATACGCAGTATTTT. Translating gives CASSAPTGGDTQYF.

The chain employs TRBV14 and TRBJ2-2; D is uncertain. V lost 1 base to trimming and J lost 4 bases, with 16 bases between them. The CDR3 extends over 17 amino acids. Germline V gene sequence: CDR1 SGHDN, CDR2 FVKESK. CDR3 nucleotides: TGTGCCAGCAGCCAAGGGGTGCAGCCCGCGGTCACCGGGGAGCTGTTTTTT. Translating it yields CASSQGVQPAVTGELFF.

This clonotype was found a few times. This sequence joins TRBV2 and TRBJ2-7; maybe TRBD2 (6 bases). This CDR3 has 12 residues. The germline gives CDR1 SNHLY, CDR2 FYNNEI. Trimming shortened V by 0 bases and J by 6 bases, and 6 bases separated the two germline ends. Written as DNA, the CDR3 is TGTGCCAGCAGTGAAGCGGGGGGCGAGCAGTACTTC. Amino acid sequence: CASSEAGGEQYF.

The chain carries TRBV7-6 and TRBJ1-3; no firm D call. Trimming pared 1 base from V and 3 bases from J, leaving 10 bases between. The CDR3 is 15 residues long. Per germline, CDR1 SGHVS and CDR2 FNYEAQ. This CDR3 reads CASSLGPSGGNTIYF. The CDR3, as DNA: TGTGCCAGCAGCTTAGGTCCGTCGGGTGGAAACACCATATATTTT.

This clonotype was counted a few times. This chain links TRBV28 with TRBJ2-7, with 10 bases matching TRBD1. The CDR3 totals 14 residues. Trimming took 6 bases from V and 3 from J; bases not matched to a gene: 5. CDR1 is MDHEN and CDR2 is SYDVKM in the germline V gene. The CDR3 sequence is CASRDGTGVYEQYF. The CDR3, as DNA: TGTGCCAGCAGAGACGGGACAGGGGTCTACGAGCAGTACTTC.

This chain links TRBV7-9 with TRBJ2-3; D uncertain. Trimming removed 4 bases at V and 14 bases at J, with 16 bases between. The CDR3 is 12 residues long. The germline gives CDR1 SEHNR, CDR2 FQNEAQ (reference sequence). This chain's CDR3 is CASSSDRPHPYF. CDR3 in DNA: TGTGCCAGCAGCTCCGACCGGCCTCATCCGTATTTT.

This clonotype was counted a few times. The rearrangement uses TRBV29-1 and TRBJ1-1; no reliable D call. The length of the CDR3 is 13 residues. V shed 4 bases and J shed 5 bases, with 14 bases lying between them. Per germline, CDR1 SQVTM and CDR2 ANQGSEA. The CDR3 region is CSVVLGGWTEAFF. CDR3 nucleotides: TGCAGCGTTGTTTTAGGTGGGTGGACTGAAGCTTTCTTT.

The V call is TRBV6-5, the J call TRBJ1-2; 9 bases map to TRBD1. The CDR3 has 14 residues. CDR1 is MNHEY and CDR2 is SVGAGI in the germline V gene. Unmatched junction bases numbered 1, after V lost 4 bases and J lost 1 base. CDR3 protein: CASSWDRVNYGYTF. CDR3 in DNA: TGTGCCAGCAGTTGGGACAGGGTTAACTATGGCTACACCTTC.

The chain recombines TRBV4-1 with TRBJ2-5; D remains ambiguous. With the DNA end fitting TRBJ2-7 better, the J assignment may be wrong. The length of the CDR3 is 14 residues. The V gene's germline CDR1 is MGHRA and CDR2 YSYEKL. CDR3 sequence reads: CASSQAPGRFEQYF. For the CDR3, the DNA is TGCGCCAGCAGCCAGGCCCCTGGTCGGTTCGAGCAGTACTTC.

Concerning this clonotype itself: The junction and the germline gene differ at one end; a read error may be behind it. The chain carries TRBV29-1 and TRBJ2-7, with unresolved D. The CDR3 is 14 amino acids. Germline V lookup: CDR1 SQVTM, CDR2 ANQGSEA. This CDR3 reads CCVIWTVAPYEQYF. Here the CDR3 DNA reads TGCTGCGTTATTTGGACGGTGGCTCCCTACGAGCAGTACTTC.

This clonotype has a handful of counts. CDR3 DNA: TGTGCCAGCAGCTTAGCGCCCCGGCAGGGCTCCTATAATTCACCCCTCCACTTT. Translating it yields CASSLAPRQGSYNSPLHF. The chain recombines TRBV7-2 with TRBJ1-6; TRBD1 might be the D (5 bases). Germline V gene sequence: CDR1 SGHTA, CDR2 FQGNSA. CDR3 length equals 18 residues. The ends were cut back, 0 bases at V and 0 bases at J, with 12 bases in the middle.

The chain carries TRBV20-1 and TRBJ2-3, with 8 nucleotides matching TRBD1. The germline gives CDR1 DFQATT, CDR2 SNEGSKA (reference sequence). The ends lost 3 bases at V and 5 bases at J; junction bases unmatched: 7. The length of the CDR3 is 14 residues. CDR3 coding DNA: TGCAGTGCTAGTGACAGGGGCGCAGAAGATACGCAGTATTTT. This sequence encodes CSASDRGAEDTQYF.

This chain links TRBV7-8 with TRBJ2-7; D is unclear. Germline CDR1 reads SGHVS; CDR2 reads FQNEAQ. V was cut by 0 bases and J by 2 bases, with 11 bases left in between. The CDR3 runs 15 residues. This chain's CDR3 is CASSLAVPSPYEQYF. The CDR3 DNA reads TGTGCCAGCAGCTTAGCGGTGCCATCCCCCTACGAGCAGTACTTC.